Below, 32 T cell receptor beta chains from the same sample are listed, as sequenced in a study of T-cell memory formation after mild COVID-19. TCRdb processed the 5' RACE reads anew with MiXCR; each CDR3 protein has one entry. Altogether 55,000 to 80,000 distinct CDR3 sequences are present, 9% to 9.5% being singletons, with the ten largest covering about 1.1%. Sequencing input: PBMCs or a T cell subset sorted from them (not recorded which). These receptors were collected from a man between 18 and 29 years old who had mild COVID-19 (a few samples of this study predate the infection). Cell type and time point are not known.

The chain employs TRBV24-1 and TRBJ2-3; D gene unclear. Trimming left V 6 bases short and J 0 bases short, with 3 bases between. This CDR3 is built from 12 residues. Germline V gene data show CDR1 as KGHDR and CDR2 as SFDVKD. In DNA, the CDR3 is TGTGCCACCAGTCTAAGCACAGATACGCAGTATTTT. Translated, it gives CATSLSTDTQYF.

The rearrangement links TRBV7-3 to TRBJ1-2, with D hard to call. The CDR3 covers 13 residues. V was shortened by 2 bases and J by 7 bases, with 11 bases between the two germline ends. Germline CDR1 SGHTA, CDR2 FQGTGA. CDR3 DNA sequence: TGTGCCAGCAGCTTAGAACAGAAAAGTGGCTACACCTTC. Amino acids: CASSLEQKSGYTF.

The genes are TRBV18 and TRBJ2-7; TRBD1 might be the D (5 bases). The germline V and J ends were trimmed by 4 bases and 3 bases, with 10 bases remaining between them. This CDR3 has 13 amino acids. In germline, CDR1 is KGHSH, CDR2 LQKENI. DNA for the CDR3: TGTGCCAGCTCACAGGGCAGGGACTACGAGCAGTACGTC. This encodes CASSQGRDYEQYV.

This clonotype has a handful of counts. DNA of the CDR3: TGTGCCAGCAGCTTAGTCCCTAGCGCCGCACAAGAGACCCAGTACTTC. This gives the protein CASSLVPSAAQETQYF. The V gene is TRBV7-2, the J gene TRBJ2-5, with a weak D call TRBD2 (6 bases). V lost 1 base and J lost 2, with 14 bases in between. This CDR3 has 16 residues. Germline CDR1 and CDR2: SGHTA and FQGNSA.

The chain is built from TRBV7-9 and TRBJ1-6; 11 nucleotides align to TRBD1. V lost 3 bases to trimming and J lost 9 bases; unmatched junction nucleotides: 7. Per germline, CDR1 SEHNR and CDR2 FQNEAQ (reference sequence). The CDR3 covers 16 residues. The chain's CDR3 is CASSLDAGTGGSPLHF. The CDR3, as DNA: TGTGCCAGCAGCTTGGACGCCGGGACAGGGGGTTCACCCCTCCACTTT.

This sequence joins TRBV9 and TRBJ2-1; the match to TRBD2 covers 12 bases. Germline V gene lookup returns CDR1 SGDLS and CDR2 YYNGEE. The CDR3 has 15 amino acids. Germline trimming cut 4 bases from V and 4 bases from J; bases unmatched to any gene: 3. This CDR3 is CASSRTSGDYNEQFF. The CDR3 DNA follows: TGTGCCAGCAGCCGGACTAGCGGGGATTACAATGAGCAGTTCTTC.

This clonotype has at least ten counts. V and J are TRBV5-1 and TRBJ2-4; a possible D gene is TRBD1 (6 bases). The CDR3 runs 14 residues. The V end was cut by 0 bases, the J end by 7 bases, with 11 bases between. Per germline, CDR1 SGHRS and CDR2 YFSETQ. CDR3 coding DNA: TGCGCCAGCAGCTTGGAGGGGGAGCCCAACATTCAGTACTTC. Protein product: CASSLEGEPNIQYF.

This clonotype was recorded a few times. The V gene is TRBV10-3, the J gene TRBJ1-2; 7 bases match TRBD1. There are 13 residues in the CDR3. V dropped 3 bases and J dropped 4; count of bases not matched to a gene: 2. Germline V gene sequence: CDR1 ENHRY, CDR2 SYGVKD. The CDR3 DNA reads as TGTGCCATCAGTGAAGGGGGCAGCTATGGCTACACCTTC. Protein sequence: CAISEGGSYGYTF.

J is TRBJ2-2 and V is TRBV5-4; a weak D match, TRBD1 (5 bases). CDR1 is SGHNT and CDR2 is YYREEE in the germline V gene (reference sequence). CDR3 length: 17 residues. V gave up 4 bases and J gave up 0 bases, with 16 bases separating them. The CDR3 DNA follows: TGTGCCAGCAGCCACCCGACAGTGAGATCGAACACCGGGGAGCTGTTTTTT. This encodes CASSHPTVRSNTGELFF.

J is TRBJ2-3 and V is TRBV12-3 or TRBV12-4, with TRBD2 as a possible D gene (5 bases). This CDR3 contains 14 residues. V dropped 3 bases and J dropped 3 bases, with 10 bases sitting between them. The CDR3 DNA sequence: TGTGCCAGCAGTTTGGCGGGTGCTACAGATACGCAGTATTTT. Translation: CASSLAGATDTQYF.

This clonotype was counted between two and nine times. The chain has TRBV20-1 and TRBJ2-3, with D perhaps matching TRBD1 (6 bases). This CDR3 comprises 12 residues. CDR1 and CDR2 from the germline V gene are DFQATT and SNEGSKA (reference sequence). V was clipped by 3 bases and J by 6 bases, with 10 bases between them. CDR3 in amino acids: CSASPTGDTQYF. CDR3 DNA: TGCAGTGCTAGCCCGACAGGTGATACGCAGTATTTT.

This clonotype was seen a few times. CDR3 coding DNA: TGTGCCAGCAGCTTAGCACGGACAGGTATCTACGAGCAGTACTTC. Translating gives CASSLARTGIYEQYF. The chain is built from TRBV11-2 and TRBJ2-7; TRBD1 agrees at 7 bases. Trimming took 1 base from V and 3 from J; bases not matched to a gene: 6. The CDR3 runs 15 residues. Germline CDR1 and CDR2: SGHAT and FQNNGV.

This sequence joins TRBV9 and TRBJ1-1; TRBD1 agrees at 9 bases. V gave up 4 bases and J gave up 5 bases; unmatched junction bases: 9. The CDR3 contains 15 residues. The germline V gene has CDR1 SGDLS and CDR2 YYNGEE. CDR3 in amino acids: CASSSEDRGFTEAFF. CDR3 DNA sequence: TGTGCCAGCAGCTCCGAGGACAGGGGATTTACTGAAGCTTTCTTT.

The gene calls are TRBV20-1 and TRBJ1-2; 9 bases line up with TRBD1. CDR3 size: 16 residues. From germline, CDR1 is DFQATT and CDR2 SNEGSKA (reference sequence). The V segment lost 5 bases and the J segment 4 bases; nucleotides outside the gene matches: 14. CDR3 sequence: CSARKPGQGVLYGYTF. The CDR3 DNA is TGCAGTGCTCGAAAACCGGGACAGGGTGTCCTCTATGGCTACACCTTC.

This chain joins TRBV7-3 and TRBJ2-6; D remains unclear. This CDR3 spans 15 amino acids. Germline CDR1 reads SGHTA; CDR2 reads FQGTGA. V lost 2 bases, J lost 0 bases, and 5 bases lay in between. CDR3 protein: CASSLDHSGANVLTF. The CDR3 DNA sequence: TGTGCCAGCAGCTTAGATCACTCTGGGGCCAACGTCCTGACTTTC.

This clonotype was seen many times. The J gene is TRBJ2-2, the V gene TRBV29-1, with D unclear. This CDR3 comprises 13 residues. With 3 bases removed from V and 0 bases from J, the gap between germline ends came to 5 bases. Germline assignment: CDR1 SQVTM and CDR2 ANQGSEA. The CDR3 nucleotides read TGCAGCGTTGACTCAACGAACACCGGGGAGCTGTTTTTT. Translated, it gives CSVDSTNTGELFF.

This clonotype has more than one count but fewer than ten. The chain carries TRBV5-1 and TRBJ1-4; TRBD1 matches at 7 bases. After removal of 4 bases from V and 7 bases from J, the junction contained 7 bases not matched to a gene. The germline CDR1 and CDR2 sequences are SGHRS and YFSETQ. The CDR3 totals 14 residues. The CDR3 here is CASSPTGNLEKLFF. The CDR3 region has the DNA TGCGCCAGCAGCCCGACAGGGAATCTTGAAAAACTGTTTTTT.

In this sample, this clonotype turned up a few times. V usage is TRBV20-1 and J usage is TRBJ2-7, with 11 bases identical to TRBD2. The CDR3 is 14 residues long. The germline gives CDR1 DFQATT, CDR2 SNEGSKA (reference sequence). Trimming at V came to 3 bases and at J to 3 bases, leaving 4 bases not matched to a gene. The CDR3: CSASSLAGGYEQYF. The CDR3, as DNA: TGCAGTGCTAGTAGTCTAGCGGGGGGCTACGAGCAGTACTTC.

CDR3 sequence (DNA): TGTGCCAGCAGTTACTCTCCCAATATGAACACTGAAGCTTTCTTT. It codes for CASSYSPNMNTEAFF. V and J are TRBV6-2 or TRBV6-3 and TRBJ1-1; D is undetermined. Germline V CDR1 and CDR2: MNHEY, SVGEGT. This CDR3 is built from 15 residues. V was clipped by 0 bases and J by 0 bases, with 8 bases between them.

In its sample, this clonotype was seen a few times. V usage is TRBV29-1 and J usage is TRBJ2-1; TRBD1 might be the D (6 bases). Trimming pared 1 base from V and 5 bases from J, leaving 12 bases between. CDR1 and CDR2 from the germline V gene are SQVTM and ANQGSEA. The CDR3 spans 14 residues. The CDR3 loop is CSVEAGQNNNEQFF. The CDR3 DNA reads as TGCAGCGTTGAAGCTGGACAGAACAACAATGAGCAGTTCTTC.

There are a few counts of this clonotype. This chain connects TRBV4-3 to TRBJ2-2; D perhaps matches TRBD1 (6 bases). V dropped 4 bases and J dropped 4 bases, with 22 bases sitting between them. Germline V gives CDR1 LGHNA, CDR2 YSLEER. CDR3 length: 18 residues. The CDR3 spells CASSPTRGFSLLTGELFF. DNA of the CDR3: TGCGCCAGCAGCCCGACGAGGGGGTTCAGCCTACTCACCGGGGAGCTGTTTTTT.

This clonotype was observed a handful of times. V is TRBV6-5 and J is TRBJ2-7; D call uncertain. This CDR3 has 14 amino acids. Deletions cut 7 bases from V and 4 bases from J, with 17 bases between. Germline assignment: CDR1 MNHEY and CDR2 SVGAGI. The CDR3 is CASMKRLGPYEQYF. CDR3 nucleotide sequence: TGTGCCAGCATGAAAAGGCTCGGGCCGTACGAGCAGTACTTC.

The table lists this clonotype with a few counts. V is TRBV30 and J is TRBJ2-2; 10 bases align to TRBD1. Germline values: CDR1 GTSNPN, CDR2 SVGIG (reference sequence). The length of the CDR3 is 16 residues. V lost 2 bases, J lost 7 bases, and 10 bases stayed unmatched. Here the CDR3 reads CAWSPLDRGLGGELFF. CDR3 bases: TGTGCCTGGAGTCCCCTTGACAGGGGGCTTGGCGGGGAGCTGTTTTTT.

This clonotype was seen many times. The chain employs TRBV3-1 and TRBJ2-5; 11 bases line up with TRBD2. Unmatched junction bases numbered 8, after V lost 5 bases and J lost 3 bases. Per germline, CDR1 LGHDT and CDR2 YNNKEL (reference sequence). This CDR3 is 16 amino acids long. The CDR3 region is CASSAALAGGKETQYF. The CDR3 nucleotides are TGTGCCAGCAGCGCCGCTTTAGCGGGGGGGAAAGAGACCCAGTACTTC.

The chain is built from TRBV6-1 and TRBJ2-7; 7 positions match TRBD1. The length of the CDR3 is 14 residues. V dropped 7 bases and J dropped 2; count of bases not matched to a gene: 8. Germline V gene lookup returns CDR1 MNHNS and CDR2 SASEGT. The CDR3, as DNA: TGTGCCAGCACCGAGAGTCAGGGGGCCTACGAGCAGTACTTC. Translated, it gives CASTESQGAYEQYF.

This clonotype was detected ten times or more. The gene calls are TRBV5-1 and TRBJ2-3; TRBD2 matches at 8 bases. The CDR3 sequence is 14 residues long. The germline V gene has CDR1 SGHRS and CDR2 YFSETQ. After removal of 6 bases from V and 2 bases from J, the junction contained 5 bases not matched to a gene. The CDR3 is CASTTSGNTDTQYF. DNA of the CDR3: TGCGCCAGCACTACTAGCGGTAACACAGATACGCAGTATTTT.

V usage is TRBV5-1 and J usage is TRBJ2-1, with D maybe TRBD1 (7 bases). V gave up 4 bases and J gave up 3 bases, with 17 bases separating them. The CDR3 covers 16 residues. Germline V gene sequence: CDR1 SGHRS, CDR2 YFSETQ. CDR3 loop: CASSLEGGQYYNEQFF. The CDR3 DNA follows: TGCGCCAGCAGCCTGGAGGGGGGACAGTACTACAATGAGCAGTTCTTC.

The gene calls are TRBV7-2 and TRBJ2-7, with a tentative D call TRBD2 (5 bases). This CDR3 comprises 13 residues. Germline-derived CDR1 and CDR2 are SGHTA and FQGNSA. V was shortened by 5 bases and J by 3 bases, with 11 bases between the two germline ends. In DNA, the CDR3 is TGTGCCAGCAGCCAAGGACTCAACTACGAGCAGTACTTC. It translates to CASSQGLNYEQYF.

The V gene is TRBV7-8, the J gene TRBJ1-2; D is unresolved. This CDR3 is 15 amino acids long. Trimming stripped 4 bases from V and 6 bases from J, with 18 bases between. CDR1 is SGHVS and CDR2 is FQNEAQ in the germline V gene. For the CDR3, the DNA is TGTGCCAGCAGCTCCTCCCGGGTCCCAGCCCATGGCTACACCTTC. Amino acids: CASSSSRVPAHGYTF. Variable domain in full (rest from reference TRBV7-8 and TRBJ1-2): GAGVSQSPRYKVAKRGQDVALRCDPISGHVSLFWYQQALGQGPEFLTYFQNEAQLDKSGLPSDRFFAERPEGSVSTLKIQRTQQEDSAVYLCASSSSRVPAHGYTFGSGTRLTVV.

This clonotype was observed at least ten times. The chain joins TRBV4-1 to TRBJ1-5, with TRBD1 matching 9 bases. This CDR3 contains 16 residues. Germline lookup yields CDR1 MGHRA and CDR2 YSYEKL. The junction had 4 bases not matched to a gene; V was cut back by 0 bases and J by 4 bases. The CDR3 sequence is CASSQDWGQGNQPQHF. CDR3 DNA: TGCGCCAGCAGCCAAGATTGGGGACAGGGTAATCAGCCCCAGCATTTT.

This clonotype was seen a handful of times. The chain joins TRBV2 to TRBJ1-2; 7 bases align to TRBD1. Per germline, CDR1 SNHLY and CDR2 FYNNEI. CDR3 length: 13 residues. V was pared by 7 bases and J by 6 bases, with 8 bases of the junction left unmatched. The CDR3 DNA is TGTGCCAGCACCTTAGGGACAGACAATGGCTACACCTTC. It yields the protein CASTLGTDNGYTF.

This clonotype was seen many times. CDR3 protein: CASSDRAAAGELFF. The CDR3 nucleotides are TGTGCCAGCAGTGACAGGGCGGCTGCCGGGGAGCTGTTTTTT. This rearrangement joins TRBV6-4 to TRBJ2-2; D gene uncertain. Trimming shortened V by 2 bases and J by 6 bases, and 10 bases separated the two germline ends. The length of the CDR3 is 14 residues. The germline gives CDR1 MRHNA, CDR2 SNTAGT.